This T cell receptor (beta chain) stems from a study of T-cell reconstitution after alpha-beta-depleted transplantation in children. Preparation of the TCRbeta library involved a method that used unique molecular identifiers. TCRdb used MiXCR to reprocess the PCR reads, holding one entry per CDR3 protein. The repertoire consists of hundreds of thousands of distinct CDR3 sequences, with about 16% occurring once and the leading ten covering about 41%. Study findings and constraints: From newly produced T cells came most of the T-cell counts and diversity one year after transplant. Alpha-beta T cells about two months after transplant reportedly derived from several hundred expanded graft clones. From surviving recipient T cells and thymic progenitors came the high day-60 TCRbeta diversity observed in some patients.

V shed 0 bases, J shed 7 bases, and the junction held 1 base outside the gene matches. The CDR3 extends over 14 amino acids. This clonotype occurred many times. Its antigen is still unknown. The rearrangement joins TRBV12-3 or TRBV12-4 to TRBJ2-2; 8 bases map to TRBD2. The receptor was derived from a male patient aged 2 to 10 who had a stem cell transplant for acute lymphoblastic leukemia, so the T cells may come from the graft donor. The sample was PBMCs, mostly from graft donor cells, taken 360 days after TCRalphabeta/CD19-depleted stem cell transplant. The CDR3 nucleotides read TGTGCCAGCAGTTTAGCGGGGACTAGCGGGGAGCTGTTTTTT. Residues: CASSLAGTSGELFF.